This record looks at one TCR beta chain sequence and its context. Its specificity is unknown. Germline-derived CDR1 and CDR2 are DFQATT and SNEGSKA (reference sequence). The CDR3 covers 9 residues. MiXCR, run by TCRdb on the 5' RACE reads, gives a single entry per CDR3 protein. The data show approximately 550,000 distinct CDR3 sequences, about an eighth seen once. These data come from a study of CD8 T cells in ankylosing spondylitis. Findings of the study overall: Ankylosing spondylitis blood appeared to be characterized by a TCR beta motif of under ten highly homologous variants.

The rearrangement links TRBV20-1 to TRBJ1-2; D unresolved. The specimen was blood, either unsorted or a sorted T cell fraction (not recorded which). The source is a male donor with ankylosing spondylitis. The CDR3 bases are TGCAGCTGCGAAATAGGCTACACCTTC. Translation: CSCEIGYTF.